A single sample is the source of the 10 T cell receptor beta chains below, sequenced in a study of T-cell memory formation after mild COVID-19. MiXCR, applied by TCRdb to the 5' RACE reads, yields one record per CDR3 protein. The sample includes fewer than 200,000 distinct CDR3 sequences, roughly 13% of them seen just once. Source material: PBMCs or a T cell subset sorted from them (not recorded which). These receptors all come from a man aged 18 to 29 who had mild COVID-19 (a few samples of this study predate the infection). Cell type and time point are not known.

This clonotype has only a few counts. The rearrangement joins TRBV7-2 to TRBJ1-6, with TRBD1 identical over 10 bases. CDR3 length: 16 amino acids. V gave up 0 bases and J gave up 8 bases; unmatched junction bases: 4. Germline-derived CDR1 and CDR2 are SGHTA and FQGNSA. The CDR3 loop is CASSLAGQGSDSPLHF. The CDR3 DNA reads TGTGCCAGCAGCTTAGCGGGACAGGGGAGCGATTCACCCCTCCACTTT.

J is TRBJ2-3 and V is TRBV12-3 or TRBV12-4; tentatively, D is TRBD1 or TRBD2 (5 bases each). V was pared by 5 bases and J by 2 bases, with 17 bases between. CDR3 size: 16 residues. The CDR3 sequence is CASSTDEGYHTDTQYF. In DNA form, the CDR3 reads TGTGCCAGCAGTACGGACGAGGGGTATCACACAGATACGCAGTATTTT.

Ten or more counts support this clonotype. The DNA for the CDR3 is TGTGCCAGCAGCGCCGGTCCCGGGGCCAACGTCCTGACTTTC. Amino acids: CASSAGPGANVLTF. The chain joins TRBV5-4 to TRBJ2-6, with unresolved D. Trimming removed 4 bases at V and 4 bases at J, with 9 bases between. Germline V gene sequence: CDR1 SGHNT, CDR2 YYREEE (reference sequence). The CDR3 is made up of 14 amino acids.

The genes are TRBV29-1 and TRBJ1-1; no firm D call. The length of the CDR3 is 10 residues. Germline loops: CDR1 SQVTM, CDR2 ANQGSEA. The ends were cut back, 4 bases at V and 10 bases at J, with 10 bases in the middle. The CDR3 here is CSVVEGRAFF. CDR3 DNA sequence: TGCAGCGTTGTAGAAGGCCGAGCTTTCTTT. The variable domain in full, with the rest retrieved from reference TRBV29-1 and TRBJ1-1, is SAVISQKPSRDICQRGTSLTIQCQVDSQVTMMFWYRQQPGQSLTLIATANQGSEATYESGFVIDKFPISRPNLTFSTLTVSNMSPEDSSIYLCSVVEGRAFFGQGTRLTVV.

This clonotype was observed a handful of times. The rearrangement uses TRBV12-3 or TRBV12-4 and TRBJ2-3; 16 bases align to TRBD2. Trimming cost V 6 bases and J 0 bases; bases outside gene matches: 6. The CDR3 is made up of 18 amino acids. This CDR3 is CASRYPGLAGGSTDTQYF. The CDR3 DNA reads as TGTGCCAGCAGATATCCGGGACTAGCGGGGGGGAGCACAGATACGCAGTATTTT.

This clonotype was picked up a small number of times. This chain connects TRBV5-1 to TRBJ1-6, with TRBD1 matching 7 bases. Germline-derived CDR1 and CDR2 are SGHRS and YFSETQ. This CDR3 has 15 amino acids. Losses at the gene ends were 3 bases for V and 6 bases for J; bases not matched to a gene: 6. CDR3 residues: CASSYRTGSNSPLHF. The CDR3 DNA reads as TGCGCCAGCAGCTATCGGACAGGCAGTAATTCACCCCTCCACTTT.

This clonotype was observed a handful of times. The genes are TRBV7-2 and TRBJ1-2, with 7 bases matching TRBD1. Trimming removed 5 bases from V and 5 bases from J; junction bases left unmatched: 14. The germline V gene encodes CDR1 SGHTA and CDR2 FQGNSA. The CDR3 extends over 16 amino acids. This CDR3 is CASSPRGGDGGYGYTF. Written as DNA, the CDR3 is TGTGCCAGCAGCCCCAGGGGGGGGGATGGTGGGTATGGCTACACCTTC. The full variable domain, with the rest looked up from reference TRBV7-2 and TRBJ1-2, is GAGVSQSPSNKVTEKGKDVELRCDPISGHTALYWYRQSLGQGLEFLIYFQGNSAPDKSGLPSDRFSAERTGGSVSTLTIQRTQQEDSAVYLCASSPRGGDGGYGYTFGSGTRLTVV.

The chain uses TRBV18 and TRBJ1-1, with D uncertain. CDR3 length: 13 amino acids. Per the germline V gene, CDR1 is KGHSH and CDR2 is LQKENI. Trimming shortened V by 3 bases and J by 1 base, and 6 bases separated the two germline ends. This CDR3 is CASSPSENTEAFF. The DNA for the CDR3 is TGTGCCAGCTCACCGTCTGAGAACACTGAAGCTTTCTTT.

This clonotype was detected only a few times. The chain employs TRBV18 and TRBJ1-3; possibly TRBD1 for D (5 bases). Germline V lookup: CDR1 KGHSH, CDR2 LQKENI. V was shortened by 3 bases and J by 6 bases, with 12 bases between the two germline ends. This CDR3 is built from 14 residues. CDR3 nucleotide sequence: TGTGCCAGCTCACCCCGGCAGGGCGCAAACACCATATATTTT. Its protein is CASSPRQGANTIYF.

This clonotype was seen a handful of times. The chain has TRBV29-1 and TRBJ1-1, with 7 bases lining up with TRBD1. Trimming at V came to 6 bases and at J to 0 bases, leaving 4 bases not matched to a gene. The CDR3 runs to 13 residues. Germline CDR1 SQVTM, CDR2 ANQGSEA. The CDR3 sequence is CSVTTGMNTEAFF. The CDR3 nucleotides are TGCAGCGTAACGACAGGGATGAACACTGAAGCTTTCTTT. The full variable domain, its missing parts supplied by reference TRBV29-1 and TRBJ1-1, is SAVISQKPSRDICQRGTSLTIQCQVDSQVTMMFWYRQQPGQSLTLIATANQGSEATYESGFVIDKFPISRPNLTFSTLTVSNMSPEDSSIYLCSVTTGMNTEAFFGQGTRLTVV.